The TCR beta chain under discussion was sequenced for a study of T cell responses to AZD1222 COVID-19 vaccine. Generated by immunoSEQ multiplex PCR, the TCRdb table keeps only in-frame clones and is missing some. Of about 150,000 clones listed, 92% were seen once; the top ten hold 2.5% to 3.5%. Germline CDR1 SGHRS, CDR2 YFSETQ. The CDR3 contains 14 residues. V lost 3 bases to trimming and J lost 4 bases, with 13 bases between them. The specimen comprised peripheral blood, sampled 28 days after the second AZD1222 dose. This chain links TRBV5-1 with TRBJ1-1, with TRBD1 as a possible D gene (6 bases). The receptor was derived from an adult who received the AZD1222 COVID-19 vaccine. CDR3 sequence: CASSSDRTVTEAFF. CDR3 in DNA: TGCGCCAGCAGCTCGGACAGAACGGTCACTGAAGCTTTCTTT.